A selection of T cell receptor beta chains follows, all from one sample in a study of blood T cell repertoires in COVID-19. Clones were read by immunoSEQ multiplex PCR, and TCRdb kept only the in-frame ones, dropping some. The sample consists of 150,000 to 200,000 clones, around three quarters of them appearing once. The source material was PBMCs or T cells enriched from blood (not recorded which). These receptors originate from a woman aged 45 to 65 with acute COVID-19. Both conserved end residues are part of each CDR3. The D gene is left open where the match is weak. Size values are once, few and many counts, or a class for expanded clones, and some rows have none.

J gene | V gene | clone size | D gene | CDR3 length | CDR3 DNA | CDR3 protein
TRBJ2-2 | TRBV7-9 | NA | TRBD2 | 16 | TGTGCCAGCAGCCGTCGCGGGGGGCCTAACACCGGGGAGCTGTTTTTT | CASSRRGGPNTGELFF
TRBJ1-2 | TRBV19 | NA | TRBD1 | 15 | TGTGCCAGTAGTATCGATGGGACAGGTGGCTATGGCTACACCTTC | CASSIDGTGGYGYTF
TRBJ2-3 | TRBV18 | NA | TRBD2 | 17 | TGTGCCAGCTCACCACCTCGCGGTAGCGGGAACACAGATACGCAGTATTTT | CASSPPRGSGNTDTQYF
TRBJ1-2 | TRBV6-5 | NA | TRBD1 | 15 | TGTGCCAGCAGTTACTCGGGACAGATCTACTATGGCTACACCTTC | CASSYSGQIYYGYTF
TRBJ1-5 | TRBV2 | NA | NA | 16 | TGTGCCAGCTTCCGCGGGGGAGGCGGAGGCAATCAGCCCCAGCATTTT | CASFRGGGGGNQPQHF
TRBJ1-2 | TRBV7-2 | few | TRBD1 | 16 | TGTGCCAGCAGCTTCGTCGGAGGGGGCAGGAGCTATGGCTACACCTTC | CASSFVGGGRSYGYTF
TRBJ2-2 | TRBV7-3 | NA | TRBD1 | 15 | TGTGCCTCATCGACAGGGGGTGTGAACACCGGGGAGCTGTTTTTT | CASSTGGVNTGELFF
TRBJ2-3 | TRBV24-1 | NA | TRBD2 | 15 | TGTGCCACCAGTGAGTATGGGGGGGGCACAGATACGCAGTATTTT | CATSEYGGGTDTQYF
TRBJ1-2 | TRBV14 | NA | TRBD1 | 18 | TGTGCCAGCAGCCAAGATCAGAGGACAGGGTTTCTTCGAGGCGGCTACACCTTC | CASSQDQRTGFLRGGYTF
TRBJ1-1 | TRBV11-2 | NA | TRBD1 | 15 | TGTGCCAGCAGCTTCAGACAGGGGGCATCGACTGAAGCTTTCTTT | CASSFRQGASTEAFF
TRBJ2-3 | TRBV11-1 | NA | TRBD2 | 16 | TGTGCCAGCAGCTTGCGGACGGCGGGGGGCAGAGATACGCAGTATTTT | CASSLRTAGGRDTQYF
TRBJ2-5 | TRBV5-4 | NA | TRBD2 | 16 | TGTGCCAGCAGCCCTGAGGCAGCGGGGAACCAAGAGACCCAGTACTTC | CASSPEAAGNQETQYF
TRBJ2-5 | TRBV2 | NA | TRBD2 | 14 | TGTGCCTGGGGGGGGGAAGAGGGCCAAGAGACCCAGTACTTC | CAWGGEEGQETQYF
TRBJ2-1 | TRBV7-9 | NA | NA | 12 | TGTGCCAGCAGAGCAACAGGCTCCGAGCAGTTCTTC | CASRATGSEQFF
TRBJ1-3 | TRBV27 | NA | TRBD1 | 17 | TGTGCCAGCAGTTCCTCTTCTGGGACAGGATATGGAAACACCATATATTTT | CASSSSSGTGYGNTIYF
TRBJ1-1 | TRBV29-1 | few | NA | 14 | TGCAGCGTGAGGCGAGGGGGGGAGATCGCTGAAGCTTTCTTT | CSVRRGGEIAEAFF
TRBJ1-2 | TRBV28 | few | TRBD1 | 16 | TGTGCCAGCACCGGCTCGGACAGGGGGCGAGGCTATGGCTACACCTTC | CASTGSDRGRGYGYTF
TRBJ1-2 | TRBV7-9 | NA | TRBD1 | 15 | TGTGCCAGCAGCAACCCGGGACAGGGTCCCCATGGCTACACCTTC | CASSNPGQGPHGYTF
TRBJ1-1 | TRBV27 | NA | NA | 14 | TGTGCCAGCAGTGTGTTTGGGGGCCAGGCAAGAGCTTTCTTT | CASSVFGGQARAFF
TRBJ2-1 | TRBV19 | NA | TRBD2 | 16 | TGTGCCAGTAGTGTGGCTAGCGGGGGGTCGTACAATGAGCAGTTCTTC | CASSVASGGSYNEQFF
TRBJ1-3 | TRBV10-3 | NA | NA | 16 | TGTGCCATCAGTGCGACAGGCCGACTCTCTGGAAACACCATATATTTT | CAISATGRLSGNTIYF
TRBJ2-5 | TRBV4-3 | NA | TRBD1 | 14 | TGCGCCAGCAGCCAAACGGGCAGGGGGCAGACCCAGTACTTC | CASSQTGRGQTQYF
TRBJ2-1 | TRBV18 | few | NA | 16 | TGTGCCAGCTCACCGACTACCTCCTACTCCTACAATGAGCAGTTCTTC | CASSPTTSYSYNEQFF
TRBJ2-5 | TRBV7-2 | NA | NA | 12 | TGTGCCAGCAGCTCAAGTATCGGGACCCAGTACTTC | CASSSSIGTQYF
TRBJ1-6 | TRBV3-1/TRBV3-2 | NA | NA | 16 | TGTGCCAGCAGCCAGGCCCGGGGGGGCAGGAATTCACCCCTCCACTTT | CASSQARGGRNSPLHF
TRBJ2-1 | TRBV28 | few | TRBD2 | 15 | TGTGCCAGCAGTTTATGGAGCGGGGGACGCAATGAGCAGTTCTTC | CASSLWSGGRNEQFF